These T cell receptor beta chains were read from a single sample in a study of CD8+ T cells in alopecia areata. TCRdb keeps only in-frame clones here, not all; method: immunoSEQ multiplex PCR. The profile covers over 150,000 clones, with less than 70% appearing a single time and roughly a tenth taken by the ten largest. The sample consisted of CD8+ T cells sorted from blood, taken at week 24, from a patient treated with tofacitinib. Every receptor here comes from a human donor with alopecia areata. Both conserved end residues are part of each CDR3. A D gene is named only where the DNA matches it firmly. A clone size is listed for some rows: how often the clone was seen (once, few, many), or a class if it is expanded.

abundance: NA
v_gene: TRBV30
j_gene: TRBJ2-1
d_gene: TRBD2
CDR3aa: CAWSTSGGPFNEQFF
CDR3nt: TGTGCCTGGAGTACTTCGGGGGGTCCCTTTAATGAGCAGTTCTTC

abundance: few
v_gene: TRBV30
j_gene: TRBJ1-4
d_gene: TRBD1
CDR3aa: CAWSLNRGSNEKLFF
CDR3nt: TGTGCCTGGAGTCTAAACAGGGGTTCGAATGAAAAACTGTTTTTT

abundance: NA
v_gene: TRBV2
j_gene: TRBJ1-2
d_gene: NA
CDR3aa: CASPGGANGYTF
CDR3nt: TGTGCCAGCCCTGGGGGGGCTAATGGCTACACCTTC

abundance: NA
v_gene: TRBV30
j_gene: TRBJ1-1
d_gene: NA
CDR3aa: CAWSLGPEAFF
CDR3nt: TGTGCCTGGAGTTTAGGACCTGAAGCTTTCTTT

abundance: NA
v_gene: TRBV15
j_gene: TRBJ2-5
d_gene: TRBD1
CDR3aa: CATSRGTGAETQYF
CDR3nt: TGTGCCACCAGCAGGGGGACAGGGGCCGAGACCCAGTACTTC

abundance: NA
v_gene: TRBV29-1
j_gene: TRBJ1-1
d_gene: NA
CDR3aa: CSVVGGGLNTEAFF
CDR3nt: TGCAGCGTTGTGGGGGGAGGACTGAACACTGAAGCTTTCTTT

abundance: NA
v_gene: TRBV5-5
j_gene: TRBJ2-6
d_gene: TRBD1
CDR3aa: CASSLETGVLSGANVLTF
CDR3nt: TGTGCCAGCAGCTTGGAAACAGGGGTCCTCTCTGGGGCCAACGTCCTGACTTTC

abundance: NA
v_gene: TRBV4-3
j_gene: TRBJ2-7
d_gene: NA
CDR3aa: CASSQDFYRAGEQYF
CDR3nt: TGCGCCAGCAGCCAAGATTTCTACAGGGCGGGCGAGCAGTACTTC

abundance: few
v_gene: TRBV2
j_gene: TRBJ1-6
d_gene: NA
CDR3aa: CASRGNLNSPLHF
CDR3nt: TGTGCCAGCCGCGGGAACCTTAATTCACCCCTCCACTTT

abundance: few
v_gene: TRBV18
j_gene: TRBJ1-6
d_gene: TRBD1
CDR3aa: CASSPSRDRDYNSPLHF
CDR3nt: TGTGCCAGCTCACCGAGCCGGGACAGAGACTATAATTCACCCCTCCACTTT

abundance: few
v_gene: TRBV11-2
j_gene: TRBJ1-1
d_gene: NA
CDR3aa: CASSYGPNTEAFF
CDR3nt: TGTGCCAGCAGCTACGGACCGAACACTGAAGCTTTCTTT

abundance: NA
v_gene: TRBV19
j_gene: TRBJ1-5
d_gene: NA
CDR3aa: CASTTVNSNQPQHF
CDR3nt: TGTGCCAGTACCACAGTAAATAGCAATCAGCCCCAGCATTTT

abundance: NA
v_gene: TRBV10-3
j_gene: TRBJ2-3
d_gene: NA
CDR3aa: CAISASDTQYF
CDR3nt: TGTGCCATCAGTGCGTCAGATACGCAGTATTTT

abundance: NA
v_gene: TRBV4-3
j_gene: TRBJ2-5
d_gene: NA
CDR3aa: CASSQDSGPGETQYF
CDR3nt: TGCGCCAGCAGCCAAGATTCTGGCCCGGGAGAGACCCAGTACTTC

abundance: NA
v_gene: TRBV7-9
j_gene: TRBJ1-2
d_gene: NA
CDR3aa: CASSLELNYGYTF
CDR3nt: TGTGCCAGCAGCTTAGAACTTAACTATGGCTACACCTTC

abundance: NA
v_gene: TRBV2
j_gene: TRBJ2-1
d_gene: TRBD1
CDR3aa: CASSGSPTGVFDSYNEQFF
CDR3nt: TGTGCCAGCAGTGGGTCGCCGACAGGGGTCTTTGACTCCTACAATGAGCAGTTCTTC

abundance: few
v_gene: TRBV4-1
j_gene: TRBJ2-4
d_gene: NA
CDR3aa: CASSQVSEGFDIQYF
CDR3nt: TGCGCCAGCAGCCAAGTTTCGGAAGGTTTTGACATTCAGTACTTC

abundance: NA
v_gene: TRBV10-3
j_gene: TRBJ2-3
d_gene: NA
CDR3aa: CAISEESRGTDTQYF
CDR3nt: TGTGCCATCAGTGAGGAGAGTCGGGGCACAGATACGCAGTATTTT

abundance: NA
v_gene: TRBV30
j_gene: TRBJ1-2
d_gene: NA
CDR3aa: CAWIVGAEGYTF
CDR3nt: TGTGCCTGGATAGTCGGAGCCGAGGGCTACACCTTC

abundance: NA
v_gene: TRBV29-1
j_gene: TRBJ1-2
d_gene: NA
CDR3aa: CSVEGGGYGYTF
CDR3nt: TGCAGCGTTGAGGGTGGGGGCTATGGCTACACCTTC

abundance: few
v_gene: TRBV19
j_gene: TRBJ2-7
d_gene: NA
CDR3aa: CARGPQGSYEQYF
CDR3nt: TGTGCCAGAGGACCACAGGGCTCCTACGAGCAGTACTTC

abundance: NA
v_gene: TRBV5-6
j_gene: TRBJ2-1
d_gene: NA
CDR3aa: CASSQSDYNEQFF
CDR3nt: TGTGCCAGCAGCCAGTCGGACTACAATGAGCAGTTCTTC

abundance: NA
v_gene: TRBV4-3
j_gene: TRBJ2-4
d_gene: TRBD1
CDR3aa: CASSQDGAGGDIQYF
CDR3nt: TGCGCCAGCAGCCAAGATGGGGCAGGGGGAGACATTCAGTACTTC

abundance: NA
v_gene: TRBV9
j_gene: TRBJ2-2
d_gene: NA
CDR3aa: CASSVAREHSNTGELFF
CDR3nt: TGTGCCAGCAGCGTAGCCCGGGAGCATTCGAACACCGGGGAGCTGTTTTTT

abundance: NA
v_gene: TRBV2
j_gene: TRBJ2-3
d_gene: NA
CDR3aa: CASLGFTDTQYF
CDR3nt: TGTGCCAGCCTGGGATTCACAGATACGCAGTATTTT

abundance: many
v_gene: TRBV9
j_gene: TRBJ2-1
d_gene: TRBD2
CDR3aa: CASSARPLAGGPDEQFF
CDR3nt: TGTGCCAGCAGCGCCAGACCACTAGCGGGGGGGCCGGATGAGCAGTTCTTC

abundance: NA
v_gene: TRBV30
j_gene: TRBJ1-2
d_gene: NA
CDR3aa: CAWSVERPYGYTF
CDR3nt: TGTGCCTGGAGTGTAGAGAGGCCCTATGGCTACACCTTC

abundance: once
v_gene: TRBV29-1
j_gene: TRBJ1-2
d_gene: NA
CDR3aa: CSVVGGLDYGYTF
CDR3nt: TGCAGCGTTGTTGGGGGACTCGACTATGGCTACACCTTC

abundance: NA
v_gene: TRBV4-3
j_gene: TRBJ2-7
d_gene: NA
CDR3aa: CASSQDSVAYEQYF
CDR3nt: TGCGCCAGCAGCCAAGATAGCGTGGCCTACGAGCAGTACTTC

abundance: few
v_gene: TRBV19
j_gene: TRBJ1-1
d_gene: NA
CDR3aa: CASSMGRAEAFF
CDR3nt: TGTGCCAGTAGTATGGGCAGGGCTGAAGCTTTCTTT

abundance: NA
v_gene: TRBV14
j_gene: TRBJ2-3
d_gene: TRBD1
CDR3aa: CASSHKTGSGTDTQYF
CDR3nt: TGTGCCAGCAGCCATAAGACAGGGTCCGGCACAGATACGCAGTATTTT

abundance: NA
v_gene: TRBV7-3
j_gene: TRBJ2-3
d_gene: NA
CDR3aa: CASSYQGSSTDTQYF
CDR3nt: TGTGCCAGCAGCTACCAGGGGTCTAGCACAGATACGCAGTATTTT

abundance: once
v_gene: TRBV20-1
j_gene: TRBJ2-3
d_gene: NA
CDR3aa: CSALGADTQYF
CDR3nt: TGCAGTGCCTTAGGGGCAGATACGCAGTATTTT